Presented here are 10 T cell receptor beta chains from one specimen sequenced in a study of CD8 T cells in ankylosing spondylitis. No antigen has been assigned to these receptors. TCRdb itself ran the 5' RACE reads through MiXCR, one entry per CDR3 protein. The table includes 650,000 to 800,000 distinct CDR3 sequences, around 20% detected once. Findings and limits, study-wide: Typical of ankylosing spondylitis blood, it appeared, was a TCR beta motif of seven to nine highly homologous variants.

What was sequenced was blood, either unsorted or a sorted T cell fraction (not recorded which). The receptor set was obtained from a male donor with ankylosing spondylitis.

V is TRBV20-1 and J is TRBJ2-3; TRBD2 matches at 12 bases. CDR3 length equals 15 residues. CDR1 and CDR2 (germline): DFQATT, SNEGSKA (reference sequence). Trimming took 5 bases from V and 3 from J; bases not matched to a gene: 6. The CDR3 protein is CSALLAGGATDTQYF. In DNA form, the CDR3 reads TGCAGTGCTCTACTAGCGGGAGGAGCTACAGATACGCAGTATTTT.

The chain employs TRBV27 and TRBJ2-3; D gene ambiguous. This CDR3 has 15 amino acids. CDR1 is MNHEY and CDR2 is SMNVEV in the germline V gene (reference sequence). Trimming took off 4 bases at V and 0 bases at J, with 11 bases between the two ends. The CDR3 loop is CASSWAEPSTDTQYF. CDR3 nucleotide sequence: TGTGCCAGCAGTTGGGCAGAGCCTAGCACAGATACGCAGTATTTT.

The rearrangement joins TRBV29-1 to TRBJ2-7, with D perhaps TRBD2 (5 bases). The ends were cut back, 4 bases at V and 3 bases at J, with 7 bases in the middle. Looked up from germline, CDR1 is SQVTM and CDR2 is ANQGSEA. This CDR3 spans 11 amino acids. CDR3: CSVGESYEQYF. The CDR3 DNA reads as TGCAGCGTTGGGGAGAGCTACGAGCAGTACTTC.

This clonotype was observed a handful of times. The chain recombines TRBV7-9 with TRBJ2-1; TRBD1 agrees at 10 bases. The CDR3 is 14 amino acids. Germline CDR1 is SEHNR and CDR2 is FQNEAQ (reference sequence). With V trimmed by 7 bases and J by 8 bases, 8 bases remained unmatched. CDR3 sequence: CASKLGDRGYEQFF. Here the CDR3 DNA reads TGTGCCAGCAAACTAGGGGACAGGGGCTATGAGCAGTTCTTC.

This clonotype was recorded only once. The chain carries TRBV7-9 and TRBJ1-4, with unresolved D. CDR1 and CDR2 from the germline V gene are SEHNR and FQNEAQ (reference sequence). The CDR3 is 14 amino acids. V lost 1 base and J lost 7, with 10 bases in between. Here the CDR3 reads CASSLVPNSEKLFF. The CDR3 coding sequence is TGTGCCAGCAGCTTAGTTCCGAATAGTGAAAAACTGTTTTTT.

The CDR3 DNA follows: TGTGCCAGCAGCCAAGCCCTAGCGGGGGATAACACCGGGGAGCTGTTTTTT. It specifies CASSQALAGDNTGELFF. V usage is TRBV4-2 and J usage is TRBJ2-2; 10 nucleotides match TRBD2. J lost 2 bases, V lost 1 base, and 4 bases had no gene match. The CDR3 extends over 17 amino acids. Germline V gives CDR1 LGHNA, CDR2 YNFKEQ.

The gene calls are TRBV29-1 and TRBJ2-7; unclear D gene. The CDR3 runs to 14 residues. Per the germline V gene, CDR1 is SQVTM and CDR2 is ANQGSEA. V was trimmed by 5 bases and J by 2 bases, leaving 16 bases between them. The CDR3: CSVFTRYKPYEQYF. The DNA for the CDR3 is TGCAGCGTTTTTACCAGGTATAAACCCTACGAGCAGTACTTC.

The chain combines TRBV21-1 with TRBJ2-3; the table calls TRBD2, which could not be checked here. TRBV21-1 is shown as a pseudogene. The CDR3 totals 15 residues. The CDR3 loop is CASSKEGDSTDTQYF. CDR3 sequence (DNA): TGTGCCAGCAGCAAAGAGGGAGATAGCACAGATACGCAGTATTTT.

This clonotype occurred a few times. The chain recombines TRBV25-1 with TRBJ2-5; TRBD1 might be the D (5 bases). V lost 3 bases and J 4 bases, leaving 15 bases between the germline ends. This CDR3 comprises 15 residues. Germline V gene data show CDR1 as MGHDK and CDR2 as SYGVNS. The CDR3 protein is CASSEARGSRETQYF. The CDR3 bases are TGTGCCAGCAGTGAGGCAAGGGGCTCAAGAGAGACCCAGTACTTC.

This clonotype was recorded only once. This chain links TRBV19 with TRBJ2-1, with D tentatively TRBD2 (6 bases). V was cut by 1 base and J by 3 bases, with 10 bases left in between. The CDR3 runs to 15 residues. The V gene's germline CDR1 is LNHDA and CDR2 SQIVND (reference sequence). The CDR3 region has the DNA TGTGCCAGTAGTATAGGGGAGGCGCACTACAATGAGCAGTTCTTC. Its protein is CASSIGEAHYNEQFF.